This is a list of T cell receptor beta chains from one sample in a study of blood T cell repertoires in COVID-19. The protocol was immunoSEQ multiplex PCR, while the TCRdb copy is restricted to in-frame clones and leaves out a portion. Of tens of thousands of clones listed, 85% to 90% are singletons. Sequenced: peripheral blood. These receptors were obtained from a man between 60 and 75 years old with acute or convalescent COVID-19. The CDR3 runs from the conserved cysteine through the conserved F or W. The D gene is left open where the match is weak. Size is stated for part of the rows, as once, few or many counts, or as a class when the clone is expanded.

size	D	V	J	DNA	CDR3
NA	TRBD2	TRBV19	TRBJ2-1	TGTGCCAGTAGCAGAACTAGCGTTGGGGAGCAGTTCTTC	CASSRTSVGEQFF
NA	NA	TRBV12-2	TRBJ2-5	TGTGCAAGAGGTAGAGGACTCCATACTCCCCCGGGGACCCAGTACTTC	CARGRGLHTPPGTQYF
NA	NA	TRBV5-1	TRBJ2-5	TGCGCCAGCAGCTCAGGACAAATTGGGGAGACCCAGTACTTC	CASSSGQIGETQYF
NA	TRBD2	TRBV9	TRBJ2-1	TGTGCCAGCAGCGTTGGACTAGAAGGGCAAAGTGAGCAGTTCTTC	CASSVGLEGQSEQFF
NA	TRBD1	TRBV24-1	TRBJ2-3	TGTGCCACCAGTGAGGGACAGGCCAGCACAGATACGCAGTATTTT	CATSEGQASTDTQYF
NA	NA	TRBV5-1	TRBJ2-4	TGCGCCAGCAGCTTGGGGGGCAGCCTAGCCAAAAACATTCAGTACTTC	CASSLGGSLAKNIQYF
NA	NA	TRBV7-2	TRBJ2-2	TGTGCCAGCAGCTTAGGGGGCCGGGGACTGTCCGCGAACACCGGGGAGCTGTTTTTT	CASSLGGRGLSANTGELFF
once	TRBD2	TRBV11-2	TRBJ2-1	TGTGCCAGCAGCCCGCTAGCGGGAGTTTCTGAGCAGTTCTTC	CASSPLAGVSEQFF
NA	TRBD2	TRBV5-6	TRBJ2-3	TGTGCCAGCAGCTTAGCTAGCGGGGCCTCGGTTACGCAGTATTTT	CASSLASGASVTQYF
NA	NA	TRBV7-8	TRBJ2-3	TGTGCCAGCAGCCCGGAGACTAGCACAGATACGCAGTATTTT	CASSPETSTDTQYF
NA	NA	TRBV2	TRBJ1-1	TGTGCCGGCCGGGGGAGTGGCACTGAAGCTTTCTTT	CAGRGSGTEAFF
NA	TRBD2	TRBV3-1/TRBV3-2	TRBJ2-7	TGTGCCAGCAGCCAGCACCCCGGCGAGCGGGGAGCCTACGAGCAGTACTTC	CASSQHPGERGAYEQYF
once	NA	TRBV2	TRBJ2-7	TGTGCCAGCAAAAAGGAGGCTCTCCAGCAGCAGTACTTC	CASKKEALQQQYF
NA	NA	TRBV7-2	TRBJ2-3	TGTGCCAGCAGCTTAACCCGAGACACTTCGAAGTATTTT	CASSLTRDTSKYF
NA	TRBD2	TRBV4-1	TRBJ2-3	TGCGCCAGCAAGCGGGACCACGCGACAGATACGCAGTATTTT	CASKRDHATDTQYF
once	NA	TRBV6-1	TRBJ2-7	TGTGCCAGCAGTGGATTCGCGGGCGGAGGCTCCTACGAGCAGTACTTC	CASSGFAGGGSYEQYF
NA	TRBD1	TRBV2	TRBJ2-7	TGTGCCAGCAGTGTGCTACAGGGGGCGAGCGAGCAGTACTTC	CASSVLQGASEQYF